Here is one T cell receptor beta chain with its context. Its matching antigen is unknown. The record originates from a study of T cell responses to AZD1222 COVID-19 vaccine. Findings of the study overall: Increased Spike-specific TCR breadth and depth were observed after two AZD1222 doses. Across the whole spike, CD4 TCRs peaked at regions 160-218 and 743-854. Researchers took repertoire samples only after the peak T cell response had come. Donors were chiefly white British, with a greater number of females, and clonal diversity was perhaps underestimated.

Measured with immunoSEQ multiplex PCR; TCRdb has only the in-frame clones, and not every one. This sample yields 80,000 or so clones, of which more than 80% are seen a single time; 5% to 6% belongs to the top ten. The CDR3 runs to 12 residues. Between the trimmed V and J ends, which lost 11 bases and 8 bases, there was a span of 18 bases. Germline lookup yields CDR1 PRHDT and CDR2 FYEKMQ (reference sequence). The TCR was taken from an adult in good health. The sequencing used peripheral blood, collected on day 0 of AZD1222 vaccination. The chain carries TRBV13 and TRBJ1-2; D uncertain. CDR3 coding DNA: TGTGCCGTTGGAGGGTCTCTCTCAGGCTACACCTTC. It is translated as CAVGGSLSGYTF.